This TCR beta chain was sequenced for a study of tumor and adjacent non-tumor tissue in lung cancer. Germline V gene lookup returns CDR1 MNHNS and CDR2 SASEGT. The CDR3 is made up of 14 amino acids. This sample's RNA came from whole unsorted tissue. Concerning this clonotype: The CDR3 end shows no conserved phenylalanine or tryptophan, and so a read error is likely.

The library came from three nested PCR rounds adapted from ARM-PCR protocols. TCRdb recomputed calls from the multiplex PCR reads with MiXCR, one row per CDR3 protein. The top ten clones hold more than 10% of a sample with roughly 75,000 distinct CDR3 sequences, around 74% of them seen once. The source is a woman between 50 and 59 years old with non-small cell lung cancer. This rearrangement joins TRBV6-1 to TRBJ2-5; possible D gene TRBD1, 6 bases. Specimen: lung tumor tissue. CDR3 amino acids: CASHQGQGQETQYI. The CDR3 DNA reads as TGTGCCAGCCACCAGGGGCAGGGTCAAGAAACCCAGTACATC.